This TCR beta chain was recovered during a study of beta chain features in type 1 diabetes. Turning to this clone: Its specificity is not known.

CDR1 LNHDA and CDR2 SQIVND come from the germline V gene (reference sequence). This CDR3 is 16 amino acids long. The V segment lost 5 bases and the J segment 4 bases; nucleotides outside the gene matches: 10. The sequenced template was cDNA made from the entire isolated RNA. Some clones are missing from TCRdb's copy, which holds only in-frame ones; the method was immunoSEQ multiplex PCR. The data hold around 340,000 clones, with 9.3% observed a single time. Study-wide results and limits: The influence of HLA type on TCRB rearrangement stayed undetermined. Researchers report that Type 1 diabetes patients had moderately but significantly shorter TCRB CDR3s across all four CD4+ subsets. A PCR bias possibly favoring shorter templates would apply equally to patients and controls. Individuals with type 1 diabetes displayed fewer insertions and more deletions at VDJ junctions. The naive, central memory and Treg TCRB repertoires showed an apparent similarity that was greater among patients than among healthy donors.

The clonotype originates from a man aged 25 to 40 with type 1 diabetes. The sample taken for sequencing was central memory CD4+ T cells from blood. The chain combines TRBV19 with TRBJ2-4, with 8 bases identical to TRBD1. CDR3 nucleotide sequence: TGTGCCAGTAGTCTCCGATTGGGACAGGAAAAAAACATTCAGTACTTC. This translates into CASSLRLGQEKNIQYF.